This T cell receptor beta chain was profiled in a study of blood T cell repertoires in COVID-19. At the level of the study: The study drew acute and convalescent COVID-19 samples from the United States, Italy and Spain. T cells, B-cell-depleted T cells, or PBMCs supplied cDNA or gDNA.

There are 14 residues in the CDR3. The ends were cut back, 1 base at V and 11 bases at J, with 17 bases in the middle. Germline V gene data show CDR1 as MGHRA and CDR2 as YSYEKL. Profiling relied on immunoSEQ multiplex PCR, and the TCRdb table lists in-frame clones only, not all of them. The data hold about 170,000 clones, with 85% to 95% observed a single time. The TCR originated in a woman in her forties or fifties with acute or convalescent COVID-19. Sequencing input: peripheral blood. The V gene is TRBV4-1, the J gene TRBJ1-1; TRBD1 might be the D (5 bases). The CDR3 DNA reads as TGCGCCAGCAGCCAAGTGGCGGTTAACAGGCATGCTTTCTTT. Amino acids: CASSQVAVNRHAFF.